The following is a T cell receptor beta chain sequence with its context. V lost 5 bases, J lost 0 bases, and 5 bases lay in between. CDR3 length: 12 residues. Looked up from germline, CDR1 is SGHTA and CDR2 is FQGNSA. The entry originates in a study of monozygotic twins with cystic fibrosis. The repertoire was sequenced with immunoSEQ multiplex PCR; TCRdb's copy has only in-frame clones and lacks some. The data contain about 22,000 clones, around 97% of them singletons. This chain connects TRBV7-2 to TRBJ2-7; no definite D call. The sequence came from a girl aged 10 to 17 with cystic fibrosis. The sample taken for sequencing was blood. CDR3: CASSASSYEQYF. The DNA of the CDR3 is TGTGCCAGCAGCGCTAGCTCCTACGAGCAGTACTTC. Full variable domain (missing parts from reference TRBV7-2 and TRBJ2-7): GAGVSQSPSNKVTEKGKDVELRCDPISGHTALYWYRQSLGQGLEFLIYFQGNSAPDKSGLPSDRFSAERTGGSVSTLTIQRTQQEDSAVYLCASSASSYEQYFGPGTRLTVT.